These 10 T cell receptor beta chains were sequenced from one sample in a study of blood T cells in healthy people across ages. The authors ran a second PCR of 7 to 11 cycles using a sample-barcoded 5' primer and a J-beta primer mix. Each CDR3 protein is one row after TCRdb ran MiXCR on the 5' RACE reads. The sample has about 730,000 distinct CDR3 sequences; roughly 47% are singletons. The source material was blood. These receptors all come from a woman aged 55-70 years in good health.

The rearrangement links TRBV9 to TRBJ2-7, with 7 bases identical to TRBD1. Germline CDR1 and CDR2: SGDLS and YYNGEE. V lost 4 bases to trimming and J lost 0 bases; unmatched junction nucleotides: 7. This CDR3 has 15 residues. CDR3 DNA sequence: TGTGCCAGCAGCCCAGATTGGGACAGCTCCTACGAGCAGTACTTC. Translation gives CASSPDWDSSYEQYF.

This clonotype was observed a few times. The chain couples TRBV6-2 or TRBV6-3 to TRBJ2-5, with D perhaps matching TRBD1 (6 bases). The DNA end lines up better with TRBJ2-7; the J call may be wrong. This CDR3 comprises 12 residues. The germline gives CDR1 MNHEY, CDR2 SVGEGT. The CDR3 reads CASSKQGTEQYF. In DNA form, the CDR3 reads TGTGCCAGCAGCAAACAGGGTACCGAGCAGTACTTC.

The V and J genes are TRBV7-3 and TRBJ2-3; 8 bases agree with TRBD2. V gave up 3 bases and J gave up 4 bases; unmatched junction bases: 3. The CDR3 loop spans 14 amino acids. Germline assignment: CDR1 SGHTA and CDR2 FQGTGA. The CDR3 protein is CASSFGGGPDTQYF. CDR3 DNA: TGTGCCAGCAGCTTCGGGGGGGGGCCAGATACGCAGTATTTT. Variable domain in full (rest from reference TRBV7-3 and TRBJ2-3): GAGVSQTPSNKVTEKGKYVELRCDPISGHTALYWYRQSLGQGPEFLIYFQGTGAADDSGLPNDRFFAVRPEGSVSTLKIQRTERGDSAVYLCASSFGGGPDTQYFGPGTRLTVL.

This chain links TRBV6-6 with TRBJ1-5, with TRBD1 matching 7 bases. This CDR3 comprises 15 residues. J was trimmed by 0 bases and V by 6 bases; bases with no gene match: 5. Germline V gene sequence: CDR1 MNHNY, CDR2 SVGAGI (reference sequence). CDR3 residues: CASRPQGNSNQPQHF. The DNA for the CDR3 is TGTGCCAGCAGGCCACAGGGGAATAGCAATCAGCCCCAGCATTTT.

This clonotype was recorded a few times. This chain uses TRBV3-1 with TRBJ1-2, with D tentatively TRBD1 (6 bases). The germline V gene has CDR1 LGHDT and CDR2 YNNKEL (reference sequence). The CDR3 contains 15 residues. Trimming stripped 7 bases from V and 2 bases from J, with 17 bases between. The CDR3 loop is CASTPRGGRNYGYTF. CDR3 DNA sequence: TGTGCCAGCACCCCCAGGGGTGGGAGGAACTATGGCTACACCTTC.

CDR3 DNA sequence: TGTGCCAGCAGCCCTGAGCAGTATAGCAATCAGCCCCAGCATTTT. It translates to CASSPEQYSNQPQHF. The V gene is TRBV3-1, the J gene TRBJ1-5, with D unresolved. CDR3 size: 15 residues. From germline, CDR1 is LGHDT and CDR2 YNNKEL (reference sequence). Trimming took off 4 bases at V and 0 bases at J, with 10 bases between the two ends.

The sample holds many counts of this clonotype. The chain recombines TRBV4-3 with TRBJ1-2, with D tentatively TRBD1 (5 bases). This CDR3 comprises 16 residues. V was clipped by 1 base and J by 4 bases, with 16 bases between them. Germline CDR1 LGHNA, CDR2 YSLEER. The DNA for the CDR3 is TGCGCCAGCAGCCAAGTTTTAGGGGTTGGCGGCTATGGCTACACCTTC. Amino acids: CASSQVLGVGGYGYTF.

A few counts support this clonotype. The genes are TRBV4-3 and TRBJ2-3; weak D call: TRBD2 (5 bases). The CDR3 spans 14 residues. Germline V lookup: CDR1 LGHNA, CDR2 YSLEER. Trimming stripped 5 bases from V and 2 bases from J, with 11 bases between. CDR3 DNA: TGCGCCAGCAGCGAACAAGGACTCACAGATACGCAGTATTTT. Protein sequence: CASSEQGLTDTQYF.

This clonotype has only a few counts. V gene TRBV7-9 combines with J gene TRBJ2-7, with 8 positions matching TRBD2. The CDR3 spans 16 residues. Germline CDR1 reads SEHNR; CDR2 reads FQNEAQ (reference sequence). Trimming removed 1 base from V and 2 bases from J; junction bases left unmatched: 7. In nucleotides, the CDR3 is TGTGCCAGCAGCTTAGAAACCGGGACTAGGGCCTACGAGCAGTACTTC. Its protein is CASSLETGTRAYEQYF.

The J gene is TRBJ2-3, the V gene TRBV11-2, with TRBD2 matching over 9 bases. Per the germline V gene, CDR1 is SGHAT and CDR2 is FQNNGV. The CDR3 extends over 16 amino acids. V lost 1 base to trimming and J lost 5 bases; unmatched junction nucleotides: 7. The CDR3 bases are TGTGCCAGCAGCTTAGTTATCGGGACTAGCTTAGATACGCAGTATTTT. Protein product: CASSLVIGTSLDTQYF.